These 18 T cell receptor beta chains share one sample of origin, sequenced in a study of blood T cell repertoires in COVID-19. Sequencing was performed with immunoSEQ multiplex PCR; in TCRdb, only in-frame clones are kept and a portion is missing. The table records approximately 300,000 clones, roughly 89% of them present only once. Material: peripheral blood. These receptors all stem from a woman aged 25-40 years with COVID-19, enrolled during active disease.

As concerns this clone: Other DNA variants within this sample encode the same CDR3. The CDR3 reads CASSADRGGNQPQHF. The CDR3, as DNA: TGTGCCAGCAGCGCCGACAGGGGTGGCAATCAGCCCCAGCATTTT. This chain uses TRBV2 with TRBJ1-5; TRBD1 matches 8 bases. J gave up 2 bases and V 6 bases, and 6 bases lay outside the gene matches. CDR3 size: 15 residues. Germline V gene data show CDR1 as SNHLY and CDR2 as FYNNEI.

The rearrangement uses TRBV5-1 and TRBJ2-7; 8 nucleotides align to TRBD2. The junction had 8 bases not matched to a gene; V was cut back by 4 bases and J by 2 bases. From germline, CDR1 is SGHRS and CDR2 YFSETQ. This CDR3 has 15 residues. Written as DNA, the CDR3 is TGCGCCAGCAGCCCCCCGGGAGCGGGGGCCTACGAGCAGTACTTC. Translation gives CASSPPGAGAYEQYF.

As to this clone: The DNA is left out, because the CDR3 cannot be placed on it with certainty; the CDR3 is given as TCRdb lists it. The CDR3 here is CASSISVAGGSACEQYF. The V call is TRBV21-1, the J call TRBJ2-7; the table's D call, TRBD2, was not checked against the DNA. TRBV21-1 is labeled a pseudogene. The CDR3 is 17 residues long, ends included.

As for this clone: Distinct nucleotide sequences in the sample also encode this CDR3. This rearrangement joins TRBV5-4 to TRBJ1-1, with D unclear. Per germline, CDR1 SGHNT and CDR2 YYREEE (reference sequence). V dropped 5 bases and J dropped 1 base, with 6 bases sitting between them. The CDR3 is 12 amino acids. CDR3 coding DNA: TGTGCCAGCAGTTGGAGGAACACTGAAGCTTTCTTT. Its translation is CASSWRNTEAFF. The full variable domain, rest sourced from reference TRBV5-4 and TRBJ1-1, is ETGVTQSPTHLIKTRGQQVTLRCSSQSGHNTVSWYQQALGQGPQFIFQYYREEENGRGNFPPRFSGLQFPNYSSELNVNALELDDSALYLCASSWRNTEAFFGQGTRLTVV.

The chain has TRBV7-9 and TRBJ1-1; the match to TRBD1 covers 9 bases. After removal of 5 bases from V and 4 bases from J, the junction contained 8 bases not matched to a gene. The CDR3 has 15 amino acids. Germline V CDR1 and CDR2: SEHNR, FQNEAQ (reference sequence). The CDR3 DNA reads as TGTGCCAGCAGCGAGACTACAGGGGGCCCCACTGAAGCTTTCTTT. Protein product: CASSETTGGPTEAFF.

V gene TRBV2 combines with J gene TRBJ1-2; TRBD1 agrees at 10 bases. The CDR3 contains 13 residues. Germline V CDR1 and CDR2: SNHLY, FYNNEI. Losses at the gene ends were 7 bases for V and 5 bases for J; bases not matched to a gene: 4. The CDR3 DNA sequence: TGTGCCAGCAAAGGGACAGGGGTTTATGGCTACACCTTC. Protein sequence: CASKGTGVYGYTF.

This clone was observed a handful of times. V gene TRBV14 combines with J gene TRBJ1-2; tentatively, D is TRBD1 (5 bases). Germline V gene data show CDR1 as SGHDN and CDR2 as FVKESK. V was clipped by 3 bases and J by 7 bases, with 12 bases between them. This CDR3 is built from 13 residues. The CDR3 sequence: CASSHPQGVGYTF. The DNA for the CDR3 is TGTGCCAGCAGCCATCCCCAGGGTGTTGGCTACACCTTC.

V and J are TRBV28 and TRBJ2-7, with a weak D call TRBD1 (5 bases). The CDR3 covers 13 residues. Germline assignment: CDR1 MDHEN and CDR2 SYDVKM. Trimming stripped 3 bases from V and 4 bases from J, with 10 bases between. In nucleotides, the CDR3 is TGTGCCAGCAGTTTGACAGAAACATACGAGCAGTACTTC. Translation gives CASSLTETYEQYF.

CDR3 coding DNA: TGTGCCAGCAGCCTTGAGGCAAATTCACCCCTCCACTTT. Encoded protein: CASSLEANSPLHF. The rearrangement links TRBV7-9 to TRBJ1-6; D uncertain. Looked up from germline, CDR1 is SEHNR and CDR2 is FQNEAQ (reference sequence). This CDR3 comprises 13 residues. V lost 5 bases and J 7 bases, leaving 9 bases between the germline ends.

The chain has TRBV19 and TRBJ1-2, with TRBD1 identical over 12 bases. With V trimmed by 5 bases and J by 4 bases, 5 bases remained unmatched. The germline CDR1 and CDR2 sequences are LNHDA and SQIVND (reference sequence). This CDR3 is built from 15 residues. The CDR3 nucleotides are TGTGCCAGTAGTCTCGGGACAGGGGGCGGCTATGGCTACACCTTC. Translated, it gives CASSLGTGGGYGYTF.

V gene TRBV9 combines with J gene TRBJ2-2; maybe TRBD1 (6 bases). The CDR3 is 13 amino acids. Germline V CDR1 and CDR2: SGDLS, YYNGEE. The V and J ends lost 7 bases and 4 bases respectively, with 11 bases between them. The CDR3 DNA sequence: TGTGCCAGCTCACAGGGTTTCACCGGGGAGCTGTTTTTT. Translating gives CASSQGFTGELFF.

This clone has a single count. The V and J genes are TRBV19 and TRBJ2-5; maybe TRBD2 (6 bases). This CDR3 has 15 amino acids. CDR1 LNHDA and CDR2 SQIVND come from the germline V gene (reference sequence). The V gene lost 4 bases and the J gene lost 2 bases, with 14 bases spanning the gap. The DNA of the CDR3 is TGTGCCAGTAGTACCCCCGGCGGAGGGCAAGAGACCCAGTACTTC. Translating it yields CASSTPGGGQETQYF. Drawing the rest from reference TRBV19 and TRBJ2-5, the complete variable domain is DGGITQSPKYLFRKEGQNVTLSCEQNLNHDAMYWYRQDPGQGLRLIYYSQIVNDFQKGDIAEGYSVSREKKESFPLTVTSAQKNPTAFYLCASSTPGGGQETQYFGPGTRLLVL.

This rearrangement joins TRBV5-1 to TRBJ2-1; the D gene is possibly TRBD2 (6 bases). V lost 5 bases and J lost 8, with 20 bases in between. The CDR3 runs 15 residues. Germline CDR1 is SGHRS and CDR2 is YFSETQ. The CDR3 loop reads CASSSSPGVIDEQFF. The CDR3 DNA is TGCGCCAGCAGTTCATCCCCGGGGGTTATCGATGAGCAGTTCTTC.

The chain is built from TRBV30 and TRBJ1-5; D perhaps matches TRBD1 (6 bases). V was trimmed by 0 bases and J by 7 bases, leaving 13 bases between them. This CDR3 contains 14 residues. Per germline, CDR1 GTSNPN and CDR2 SVGIG (reference sequence). The CDR3 DNA is TGTGCCTGGAGTGTTACAGGGATCGGGCAGCCCCAGCATTTT. This translates into CAWSVTGIGQPQHF.

The V call is TRBV7-2, the J call TRBJ2-3; D is perhaps TRBD2 (6 bases). The CDR3 is made up of 16 amino acids. Trimming took 1 base from V and 6 from J, leaving 17 bases between them. CDR1 is SGHTA, CDR2 FQGNSA, per germline. Here the CDR3 reads CASSLEIGRTFDTQYF. The DNA of the CDR3 is TGTGCCAGCAGCTTAGAGATAGGGAGGACCTTTGATACGCAGTATTTT.

The chain has TRBV7-3 and TRBJ2-3, with TRBD1 as a possible D gene (6 bases). CDR3 length: 16 residues. From germline, CDR1 is SGHTA and CDR2 FQGTGA. V gave up 5 bases and J gave up 10 bases, with 25 bases separating them. The CDR3 region is CASSLQGPGYFGSQYF. In nucleotides, the CDR3 is TGTGCCAGCAGCCTCCAGGGGCCGGGGTATTTCGGGTCGCAGTATTTT.

The chain links TRBV14 to TRBJ2-1; no clear D. This CDR3 spans 12 amino acids. Per the germline V gene, CDR1 is SGHDN and CDR2 is FVKESK. Trimming took off 3 bases at V and 5 bases at J, with 5 bases between the two ends. CDR3 region: CASSHRNNEQFF. The CDR3 DNA reads TGTGCCAGCAGCCACAGAAACAATGAGCAGTTCTTC.

The V call is TRBV12-3 or TRBV12-4, the J call TRBJ2-5; possible D gene TRBD1, 6 bases. The CDR3 totals 13 residues. V was cut by 6 bases and J by 2 bases, with 10 bases left in between. DNA of the CDR3: TGTGCCAGCAGCCGACAGGTTCAAGAGACCCAGTACTTC. Amino acids: CASSRQVQETQYF.